The sequence of this T cell receptor beta chain was determined in a study of blood T cell repertoires in COVID-19. Libraries were prepared by immunoSEQ multiplex PCR; TCRdb keeps only in-frame clonotypes and omits some of them. Here the sample spans approximately 200,000 clones, approximately 88% being singletons. Recruits, aged roughly 18 to 100 years, lived in 20 to 30 US areas. Participant-given clinical history determined each cohort assignment. Exposed enrollees encountered a COVID-19 case at some point within 2 weeks before study entry. Germline V lookup: CDR1 SGHVS, CDR2 FQNEAQ. The CDR3 has 12 amino acids. Trimming left V 4 bases short and J 5 bases short, with 9 bases between.

The V and J genes are TRBV7-8 and TRBJ2-7, with D unclear. Sequencing was performed on PBMCs or T cells enriched from blood (not recorded which). The sequence came from a woman aged 25 to 45 who had been exposed to COVID-19. Here the CDR3 DNA reads TGTGCCAGCAGCTCCCCTCCCGACGAGCAGTACTTC. Protein product: CASSSPPDEQYF.